Presented here are 4 T cell receptor beta chains from one specimen sequenced in a study of blood T cell repertoires in COVID-19. Profiling relied on immunoSEQ multiplex PCR, and the TCRdb table lists in-frame clones only, not all of them. The profile shows some 150,000 clones, roughly 90% of them singletons. Sequenced input: PBMCs or T cells enriched from blood (not recorded which). The receptor set was obtained from a woman aged 25 to 45 with acute COVID-19.

V and J are TRBV11-3 and TRBJ2-2; a possible D gene is TRBD2 (7 bases). This CDR3 comprises 15 residues. Per germline, CDR1 SGHNT and CDR2 YENEEA. Trimming left V 1 base short and J 2 bases short, with 8 bases between. The CDR3 DNA reads TGTGCCAGCAGCTTAGGCGGGGGCAACACCGGGGAGCTGTTTTTT. Its protein is CASSLGGGNTGELFF.

V gene TRBV28 combines with J gene TRBJ1-6; no clear D. Germline CDR1 and CDR2: MDHEN and SYDVKM. V was trimmed by 6 bases and J by 2 bases, leaving 8 bases between them. The CDR3 runs to 14 residues. In DNA form, the CDR3 reads TGTGCCAGCAGACTAGGTGCCTATAATTCACCCCTCCACTTT. Its protein product is CASRLGAYNSPLHF.

This rearrangement joins TRBV6-5 to TRBJ2-7, with D tentatively TRBD2 (5 bases). CDR1 and CDR2 from the germline V gene are MNHEY and SVGAGI. The CDR3 loop spans 13 amino acids. The V end was cut by 2 bases, the J end by 5 bases, with 10 bases between. The CDR3: CASSYEGWNEQYF. The CDR3 nucleotides read TGTGCCAGCAGTTACGAGGGATGGAACGAGCAGTACTTC.

The rearrangement links TRBV6-2 or TRBV6-3 to TRBJ1-1, with D perhaps matching TRBD1 (6 bases). Germline-derived CDR1 and CDR2 are MNHEY and SVGEGT. The germline V and J ends were trimmed by 5 bases and 11 bases, with 12 bases remaining between them. The CDR3 contains 11 residues. The CDR3 spells CASSNTGLAFF. The CDR3 coding sequence is TGTGCCAGCAGTAACACAGGGCTGGCTTTCTTT.